The 17 T cell receptor beta chains below come from one sample, sequenced in a study of cytomegalovirus exposure and HLA in healthy donors. The PCR made use of 60 Vbeta and 13 Jbeta primers. Method: immunoSEQ multiplex PCR; TCRdb's copy keeps in-frame clones and lacks some. This table has some 86,000 clones, around 79% appearing once. Source material: PBMCs. Source of these receptors: a middle-aged woman in good health and CMV-seropositive.

V gene TRBV7-2 combines with J gene TRBJ2-7; 12 nucleotides align to TRBD2. V was clipped by 3 bases and J by 1 base; unmatched bases: 10. The CDR3 has 18 residues. Germline V gene lookup returns CDR1 SGHTA and CDR2 FQGNSA. As DNA, the CDR3 is TGTGCCAGCAGCTTTTCGACTAGCGGGAGAGTAAGGTCCTACGAGCAGTACTTC. Its protein is CASSFSTSGRVRSYEQYF.

The J gene is TRBJ1-2, the V gene TRBV9, with 7 bases fitting TRBD1. This CDR3 spans 15 amino acids. Germline CDR1 is SGDLS and CDR2 is YYNGEE. V was clipped by 3 bases and J by 4 bases; unmatched bases: 9. The CDR3 loop reads CASSAEPGQIYGYTF. CDR3 coding DNA: TGTGCCAGCAGCGCCGAGCCGGGACAGATCTATGGCTACACCTTC.

In its sample, this clone was seen once. The V gene is TRBV5-4, the J gene TRBJ2-7, with 10 bases identical to TRBD2. Per the germline V gene, CDR1 is SGHNT and CDR2 is YYREEE (reference sequence). The CDR3 runs 14 residues. V shed 3 bases and J 3 bases; nucleotides not matched to a gene: 3. The CDR3 nucleotides read TGTGCCAGCAGCTCAATAGCGGGAGGCTACGAGCAGTACTTC. Translated, it gives CASSSIAGGYEQYF.

The rearrangement joins TRBV5-6 to TRBJ2-1, with a tentative D call TRBD2 (6 bases). Germline CDR1 is SGHDT and CDR2 is YYEEEE. The CDR3 contains 13 residues. Trimming removed 1 base at V and 9 bases at J, with 11 bases between. CDR3 amino acids: CASSLLLGGEQFF. The CDR3 bases are TGTGCCAGCAGCTTGTTGTTGGGGGGTGAGCAGTTCTTC.

The chain uses TRBV11-2 and TRBJ2-1, with D maybe TRBD2 (5 bases). The CDR3 extends over 12 amino acids. Between the trimmed V and J ends, which lost 6 bases and 6 bases, there was a span of 9 bases. Looked up from germline, CDR1 is SGHAT and CDR2 is FQNNGV. The chain's CDR3 is CASSREGNEQFF. CDR3 DNA sequence: TGTGCCAGCAGTCGCGAGGGCAATGAGCAGTTCTTC.

The chain has TRBV6-5 and TRBJ2-7; possibly TRBD2 for D (7 bases). Trimming stripped 4 bases from V and 6 bases from J, with 22 bases between. This CDR3 is built from 16 residues. CDR1 and CDR2 (germline): MNHEY, SVGAGI. CDR3 amino acids: CASSSRGGRGSFEQYF. CDR3 sequence (DNA): TGTGCCAGCAGTTCAAGGGGGGGGAGGGGATCGTTCGAGCAGTACTTC.

The chain couples TRBV7-2 to TRBJ2-2; D gene ambiguous. In germline, CDR1 is SGHTA, CDR2 FQGNSA. The CDR3 totals 14 residues. V was pared by 5 bases and J by 6 bases, with 13 bases between. The DNA for the CDR3 is TGTGCCAGCAGCCTGATTCTAGGAGCCGGGGAGCTGTTTTTT. The encoded protein is CASSLILGAGELFF.

The chain links TRBV7-6 to TRBJ2-5; 10 nucleotides match TRBD2. Germline trimming cut 0 bases from V and 7 bases from J; bases unmatched to any gene: 2. The CDR3 length is 14 residues. Germline V gene sequence: CDR1 SGHVS, CDR2 FNYEAQ. For the CDR3, the DNA is TGTGCCAGCAGCTTAGCGAGCGGGAGGGGGACCCAGTACTTC. Translation gives CASSLASGRGTQYF.

The CDR3, as DNA: TGCAGTGCTAGGGTGGGGGGCGAGCAGTACTTC. Translated: CSARVGGEQYF. The gene calls are TRBV20-1 and TRBJ2-7, with D maybe TRBD2 (6 bases). The CDR3 covers 11 residues. Looked up from germline, CDR1 is DFQATT and CDR2 is SNEGSKA (reference sequence). Trimming removed 3 bases at V and 6 bases at J, with 9 bases between.

The rearrangement uses TRBV13 and TRBJ2-2; 8 bases are shared with TRBD1. V lost 5 bases and J lost 4; bases outside the gene matches: 15. Germline V gene data show CDR1 as PRHDT and CDR2 as FYEKMQ (reference sequence). This CDR3 contains 18 residues. The CDR3 reads CASSKITGQGSFTGELFF. Written as DNA, the CDR3 is TGTGCCAGCAGCAAAATAACTGGACAGGGAAGTTTCACCGGGGAGCTGTTTTTT.

This clone has just a few counts. The chain couples TRBV18 to TRBJ1-5; no firm D call. CDR3 length equals 18 residues. The germline CDR1 and CDR2 sequences are KGHSH and LQKENI. V lost 3 bases and J lost 5, with 23 bases in between. The CDR3 protein is CASSPTGSLRGIDQPQHF. CDR3 DNA sequence: TGTGCCAGCTCACCCACCGGTTCTTTACGGGGAATCGATCAGCCCCAGCATTTT.

The chain combines TRBV12-2 with TRBJ1-1; the DNA was not used to check the table's D call, TRBD1. TRBV12-2 is annotated as a pseudogene. CDR3 length: 18 amino acids. CDR3 in amino acids: CASRLGNGSIRGAGEAFF. In nucleotides, the CDR3 is TGTGCAAGTCGCTTAGGAAATGGCTCGATTAGGGGCGCTGGTGAAGCTTTCTTT.

The chain is built from TRBV7-2 and TRBJ2-3, with 7 bases lining up with TRBD2. The germline V gene has CDR1 SGHTA and CDR2 FQGNSA. The CDR3 loop spans 14 amino acids. V shed 5 bases, J shed 1 base, and the junction held 3 bases outside the gene matches. The chain's CDR3 is CASSPSGGTDTQYF. CDR3 bases: TGTGCCAGCAGCCCTAGCGGAGGCACAGATACGCAGTATTTT.

This clone was counted a few times. The chain is built from TRBV2 and TRBJ2-2, with TRBD1 matching 7 bases. This CDR3 is built from 14 residues. Looked up from germline, CDR1 is SNHLY and CDR2 is FYNNEI. V was clipped by 5 bases and J by 8 bases; unmatched bases: 8. Here the CDR3 DNA reads TGTGCCAGCAGTTGGACAGGCGGACGTGGGGAGCTGTTTTTT. Its protein is CASSWTGGRGELFF.

This clone was picked up a small number of times. The chain employs TRBV25-1 and TRBJ2-3, with D maybe TRBD2 (7 bases). Between the trimmed V and J ends, which lost 7 bases and 8 bases, there was a span of 28 bases. The CDR3 sequence is 17 residues long. Germline assignment: CDR1 MGHDK and CDR2 SYGVNS. The CDR3, as DNA: TGTGCCAGCACCCCAAGGACACTAGCGAGTGGGGGCGGTACGCAGTATTTT. Protein: CASTPRTLASGGGTQYF.

This rearrangement joins TRBV5-6 to TRBJ1-1; TRBD1 might be the D (6 bases). Trimming cost V 0 bases and J 6 bases, with 18 bases left between them. Germline V gives CDR1 SGHDT, CDR2 YYEEEE. The CDR3 sequence is 16 residues long. CDR3 nucleotides: TGTGCCAGCAGCTTGGGGGAGAGGTACAGGGCCGCTGAAGCTTTCTTT. It yields the protein CASSLGERYRAAEAFF.

This chain uses TRBV2 with TRBJ1-1; the D is unclear. CDR1 is SNHLY, CDR2 FYNNEI, per germline. V was shortened by 10 bases and J by 5 bases, with 11 bases between the two germline ends. This CDR3 is 11 amino acids long. The CDR3 region is CAIEGGTEAFF. Written as DNA, the CDR3 is TGTGCCATTGAGGGAGGGACTGAAGCTTTCTTT.